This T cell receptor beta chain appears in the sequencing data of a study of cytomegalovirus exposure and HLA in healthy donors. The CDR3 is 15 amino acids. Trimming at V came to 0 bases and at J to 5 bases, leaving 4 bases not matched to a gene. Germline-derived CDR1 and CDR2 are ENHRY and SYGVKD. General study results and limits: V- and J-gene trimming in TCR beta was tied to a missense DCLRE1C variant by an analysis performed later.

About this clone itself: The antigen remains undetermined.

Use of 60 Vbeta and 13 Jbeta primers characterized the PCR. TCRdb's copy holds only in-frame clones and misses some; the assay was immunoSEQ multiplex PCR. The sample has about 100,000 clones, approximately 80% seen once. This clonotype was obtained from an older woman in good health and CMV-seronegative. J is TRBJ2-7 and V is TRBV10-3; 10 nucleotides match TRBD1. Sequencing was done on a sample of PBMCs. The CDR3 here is CAISESDRGRDEQYF. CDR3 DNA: TGTGCCATCAGTGAGTCAGACAGGGGGCGTGACGAGCAGTACTTC.